A selection of T cell receptor beta chains follows, all from one sample in a study of blood T cell repertoires in COVID-19. The assay was immunoSEQ multiplex PCR, and TCRdb's table has in-frame clones only and misses some. The sample records 120,000 to 150,000 clones, 82% being singletons. Sample: peripheral blood. The source of these receptors is an elderly woman with acute or convalescent COVID-19. CDR3s include the opening cysteine and the closing phenylalanine or tryptophan.

V: TRBV9
J: TRBJ2-3
CDR3: CASSVGWAPSTDTQYF

V: TRBV28
J: TRBJ2-3
CDR3: CASSSGGAEDTQYF

V: TRBV21-1
J: TRBJ2-3
CDR3: CASSKAPGPRGDTQYF

V: TRBV7-9
J: TRBJ1-4
CDR3: CASSSTLREKLFF

V: TRBV28
J: TRBJ1-4
CDR3: CASRPSPGRAGAVEKLFF

V: TRBV12-3/TRBV12-4
J: TRBJ2-5
CDR3: CASSPGPQETQYF

V: TRBV5-1
J: TRBJ2-5
CDR3: CASRSQETQYF

V: TRBV5-1
J: TRBJ2-1
CDR3: CASSWGGLAGEEQFF

V: TRBV2
J: TRBJ2-5
CDR3: CASKKTSGETQYF

V: TRBV5-4
J: TRBJ2-2
CDR3: CASSFGLAGTTGELFF

V: TRBV7-9
J: TRBJ2-5
CDR3: CASSLAGTQETQYF

V: TRBV19
J: TRBJ2-1
CDR3: CASYGGYNEQFF

V: TRBV4-1
J: TRBJ1-2
CDR3: CASSSLYGTGNYGYTF

V: TRBV27
J: TRBJ2-5
CDR3: CASSQHPDRGPQETQYF

V: TRBV11-2
J: TRBJ2-1
CDR3: CASSLGGGGLYIYNEQFF

V: TRBV3-1/TRBV3-2
J: TRBJ2-5
CDR3: CASSPTLRGGGPQYF

V: TRBV7-9
J: TRBJ1-1
CDR3: CASSPGDRWNTEAFF

V: TRBV27
J: TRBJ2-2
CDR3: CASSTLTSVRGSGGELFF

V: TRBV24-1
J: TRBJ1-4
CDR3: CATSGYSGEGPSIPATNEKLFF

V: TRBV9
J: TRBJ2-5
CDR3: CASSAWDRGRETQYF

V: TRBV14
J: TRBJ2-3
CDR3: CASSPSWRVASDTQYF

V: TRBV6-5
J: TRBJ1-1
CDR3: CASRPQAANTEAFF

V: TRBV20-1
J: TRBJ1-1
CDR3: CSASRQPNTEAFF

V: TRBV5-5
J: TRBJ2-7
CDR3: CASSPRPGLAGHNKYEQYF

V: TRBV5-1
J: TRBJ1-4
CDR3: CASTEGQNEKLFF

V: TRBV5-4
J: TRBJ1-1
CDR3: CASSLGPGAEAFF

V: TRBV2
J: TRBJ2-3
CDR3: CASSEGRTSGKDTQYF

V: TRBV28
J: TRBJ2-1
CDR3: CASSFLVAGGSNEQFF

V: TRBV29-1
J: TRBJ2-1
CDR3: CSVEGSGIYNEQFF

V: TRBV28
J: TRBJ1-4
CDR3: CASRQGAPEKLFF

V: TRBV7-8
J: TRBJ2-7
CDR3: CASSSGLIAYEQYF

V: TRBV12-3/TRBV12-4
J: TRBJ2-5
CDR3: CASSPGETQYF

V: TRBV2
J: TRBJ1-1
CDR3: CASRRQGNSAEAFF

V: TRBV6-5
J: TRBJ2-7
CDR3: CASIGGRLSSYEQYF

V: TRBV7-9
J: TRBJ2-7
CDR3: CASSPHAESYEQYF

V: TRBV18
J: TRBJ1-1
CDR3: CASSSQVGTEAFF

V: TRBV24-1
J: TRBJ2-7
CDR3: CATSDHRTSGPYEQYF

V: TRBV10-3
J: TRBJ2-1
CDR3: CAISDLLVVAGGSEQFF

V: TRBV10-3
J: TRBJ1-1
CDR3: CAISDWGVETEAFF

V: TRBV7-2
J: TRBJ2-1
CDR3: CASSSRDRGRNEQFF

V: TRBV6-4
J: TRBJ2-2
CDR3: CASSPHLSTGELFF

V: TRBV28
J: TRBJ2-7
CDR3: CASIGAGDVWEQYF

V: TRBV2
J: TRBJ2-1
CDR3: CAKQVGEAEQFF

V: TRBV10-1
J: TRBJ2-7
CDR3: CASSESRGKDEQYF

V: TRBV19
J: TRBJ1-5
CDR3: CASGTGGVWSRQPQHF

V: TRBV5-1
J: TRBJ2-1
CDR3: CASSFSPTGLNEQFF

V: TRBV10-3
J: TRBJ1-1
CDR3: CAISQDTNTEAFF

V: TRBV28
J: TRBJ1-2
CDR3: CASERVDYGYTF

V: TRBV7-3
J: TRBJ2-7
CDR3: CASSPAGGPSEQYF

V: TRBV4-2
J: TRBJ2-3
CDR3: CASSQDQSRQRLSTDTQYF

V: TRBV5-1
J: TRBJ2-1
CDR3: CASSLVGQVNNEQFF

V: TRBV19
J: TRBJ1-3
CDR3: CASRMDRERNTIYF

V: TRBV10-3
J: TRBJ2-7
CDR3: CAINPGGSYEQYF